Sequencing of this T cell receptor beta chain was carried out in a study of blood T cell repertoires in COVID-19. On the study more broadly: Samples taken during acute and convalescent COVID-19 were collected in the United States, Italy and Spain. The cDNA or gDNA used as material had been derived from T cells, B-cell-depleted T cells, or PBMCs.

This clone was seen more than once but under ten times. Original analysis: Estimation of nucleated cell counts relied on the amplification of reference gene primers. Repertoires were generated with immunoSEQ multiplex PCR, while TCRdb's copy carries only in-frame clones and drops some. Clonal size and the V and J genes are those of that table, whereas D and trimming came from the DNA. The profile shows hundreds of thousands of clones, 88% of them singletons. This clonotype was obtained from a man in his late teens or twenties with active or convalescent COVID-19. The sample consisted of peripheral blood.

DNA for the CDR3: TGTGCCAGCAGTGACAGGGGTAGCAATCAGCCCCAGCATTTT. Residues: CASSDRGSNQPQHF. This chain connects TRBV3-1 (or the pseudogene TRBV3-2) to TRBJ1-5, with 8 bases identical to TRBD1. This CDR3 is 14 amino acids long. The V gene end was trimmed by 6 bases and the J gene end by 0 bases; junction bases not matched to a gene: 1. The germline V gene encodes CDR1 LGHDT and CDR2 YNNKEL (reference sequence).